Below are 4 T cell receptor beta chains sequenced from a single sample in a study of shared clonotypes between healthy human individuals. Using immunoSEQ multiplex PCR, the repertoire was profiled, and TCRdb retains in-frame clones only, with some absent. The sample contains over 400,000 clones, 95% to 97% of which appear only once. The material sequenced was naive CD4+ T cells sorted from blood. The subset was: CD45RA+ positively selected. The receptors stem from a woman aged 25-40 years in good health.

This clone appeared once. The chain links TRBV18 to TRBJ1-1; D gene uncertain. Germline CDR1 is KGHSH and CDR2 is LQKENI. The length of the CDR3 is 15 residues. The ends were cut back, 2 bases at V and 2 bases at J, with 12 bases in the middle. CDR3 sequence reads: CASSPNTEFNTEAFF. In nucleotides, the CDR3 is TGTGCCAGCTCACCAAATACGGAGTTTAACACTGAAGCTTTCTTT.

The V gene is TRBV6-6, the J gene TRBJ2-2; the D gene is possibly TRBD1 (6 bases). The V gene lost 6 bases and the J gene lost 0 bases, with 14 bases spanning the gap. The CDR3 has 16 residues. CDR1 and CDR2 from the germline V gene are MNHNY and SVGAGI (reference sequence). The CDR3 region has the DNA TGTGCCAGCAGCCCGTGGGACATACCGAACACCGGGGAGCTGTTTTTT. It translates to CASSPWDIPNTGELFF.

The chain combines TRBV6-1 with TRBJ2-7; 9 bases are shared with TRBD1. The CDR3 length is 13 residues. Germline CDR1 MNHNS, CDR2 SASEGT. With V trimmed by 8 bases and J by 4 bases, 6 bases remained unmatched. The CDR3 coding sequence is TGTGCCAGCGAGGACAGGGGTACGTACGAGCAGTACTTC. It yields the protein CASEDRGTYEQYF.

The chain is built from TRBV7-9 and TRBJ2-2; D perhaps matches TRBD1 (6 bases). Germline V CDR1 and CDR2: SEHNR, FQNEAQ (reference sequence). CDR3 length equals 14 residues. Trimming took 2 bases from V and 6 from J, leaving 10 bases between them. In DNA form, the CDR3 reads TGTGCCAGCAGCTTACGGTCAGGGGCCGGGGAGCTGTTTTTT. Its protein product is CASSLRSGAGELFF.